The source of this TCR beta chain is a study of T cells in Graves' hyperthyroidism and ophthalmopathy. The wider study: The blood sample was taken at first diagnosis, before treatment began. The study's findings and limits: Blood also carried most thyroid clonotypes expanded above 0.001.

TCR beta CDR3 regions were amplified from RNA transcripts. During a first-round RT-PCR of the TCR CDR3, the HTBI primer set was used. TCRdb independently ran MiXCR on the multiplex PCR reads; one entry per CDR3 protein. The sample consists of about 53,000 distinct CDR3 sequences, 40% to 55% of them appearing once. Diagnoses were made from clinical symptoms, serum measures (thyroxine and TRAb), thyroid ultrasound and orbital computed tomography. The V end lost 2 bases, the J end lost 6 bases, and 8 bases lay between the germline ends. The CDR3 runs to 12 residues. At least ten counts were recorded for this clonotype. Its antigen remains unidentified.

The chain has TRBV12-3 or TRBV12-4 and TRBJ2-7; no clear D. What was sequenced was blood. The sequence was collected from a woman aged 30 to 39 with Graves' ophthalmopathy. CDR3 nucleotides: TGTGCCAGCAGTTTATCCCCTACCGAGCAGTACTTC. Its protein product is CASSLSPTEQYF.